This passage covers 29 T cell receptor beta chains from one sample sequenced in a study of Ad26.COV2.S vaccination and SARS-CoV-2 variants. Specified treatment: around 19 received Ad26.COV2.S at low or high dose, single or two shots; about 5 received placebo; per-sample allocation not given. The investigators took samples on day 63 after the first vaccine or placebo injection. The repertoire was sequenced with immunoSEQ multiplex PCR; TCRdb's copy has only in-frame clones and lacks some. The sample lists 300,000 to 400,000 clones; about 85% were seen once. Sequenced here: peripheral blood, sampled in a trial of Ad26.COV2.S vaccine versus placebo. The source of these receptors is a person aged 18-60 years who received the Ad26.COV2.S COVID-19 vaccine or a placebo.

This clone was observed once. V gene TRBV28 combines with J gene TRBJ2-5; maybe TRBD2 (7 bases). CDR1 MDHEN and CDR2 SYDVKM come from the germline V gene. The V end lost 6 bases, the J end lost 7 bases, and 24 bases lay between the germline ends. The CDR3 loop spans 16 amino acids. The CDR3 here is CASRAGRGASRRTQYF. DNA of the CDR3: TGTGCCAGCAGAGCGGGCCGGGGGGCCTCAAGAAGGACCCAGTACTTC.

The chain combines TRBV15 with TRBJ1-1, with a possible D match to TRBD1 (5 bases). Trimming removed 5 bases at V and 4 bases at J, with 29 bases between. Germline CDR1 reads LNHNV; CDR2 reads YYDKDF (reference sequence). CDR3 length: 19 residues. The CDR3 nucleotides are TGTGCCACCAGCCGGGGGTATTTAGGGTCAGACCTACGGGGCACTGAAGCTTTCTTT. Amino acid sequence: CATSRGYLGSDLRGTEAFF.

This sequence joins TRBV2 and TRBJ2-5; D uncertain. Deletions cut 1 base from V and 8 bases from J, with 17 bases between. This CDR3 contains 15 residues. Germline assignment: CDR1 SNHLY and CDR2 FYNNEI. CDR3 sequence: CASSEGRADISTQYF. CDR3 bases: TGTGCCAGCAGTGAAGGACGGGCCGACATATCTACCCAGTACTTC.

The V gene is TRBV18, the J gene TRBJ1-4, with a tentative D call TRBD1 (6 bases). V was trimmed by 2 bases and J by 0 bases, leaving 10 bases between them. This CDR3 comprises 16 residues. From germline, CDR1 is KGHSH and CDR2 LQKENI. DNA of the CDR3: TGTGCCAGCTCACCAAGGGACAAAGCAACTAATGAAAAACTGTTTTTT. It codes for CASSPRDKATNEKLFF.

The rearrangement joins TRBV12-3 or TRBV12-4 to TRBJ2-5; D might be TRBD1 (5 bases). Trimming removed 5 bases from V and 0 bases from J, with 7 bases in between. The CDR3 extends over 13 amino acids. CDR3 sequence: CASSPDNQETQYF. The DNA for the CDR3 is TGTGCCAGCAGTCCGGACAACCAAGAGACCCAGTACTTC.

The chain links TRBV11-2 to TRBJ1-3, with D hard to call. This CDR3 region has 17 residues. Germline CDR1 and CDR2: SGHAT and FQNNGV. Trimming cost V 5 bases and J 2 bases, with 19 bases left between them. The CDR3 coding sequence is TGTGCCAGCAGCCCACAGAGTTGGCAGGCCCCTGGAAACACCATATATTTT. It is translated as CASSPQSWQAPGNTIYF.

This clone is a singleton in its sample. The chain employs TRBV11-2 and TRBJ2-7; 8 bases are a match to TRBD2. The germline V gene encodes CDR1 SGHAT and CDR2 FQNNGV. The V and J ends lost 1 base and 0 bases, in that order; junction bases with no gene match: 2. This CDR3 contains 15 residues. The chain's CDR3 is CASSLVGGASYEQYF. The DNA of the CDR3 is TGTGCCAGCAGCTTAGTCGGGGGGGCCTCCTACGAGCAGTACTTC.

The rearrangement uses TRBV6-2 or TRBV6-3 and TRBJ2-5, with a possible D match to TRBD1 (7 bases). Trimming removed 6 bases at V and 5 bases at J, with 19 bases between. CDR3 size: 15 residues. Germline CDR1 reads MNHEY; CDR2 reads SVGEGT. This CDR3 reads CASSRGTEKEETQYF. The CDR3 DNA sequence: TGTGCCAGCAGCCGCGGGACAGAAAAAGAGGAGACCCAGTACTTC.

This clone appeared a single time. The rearrangement joins TRBV7-2 to TRBJ2-5; 8 nucleotides line up with TRBD2. The CDR3 totals 17 residues. The ends lost 3 bases at V and 0 bases at J; junction bases unmatched: 9. In germline, CDR1 is SGHTA, CDR2 FQGNSA. CDR3: CASSFRGGYSYQETQYF. The CDR3 coding sequence is TGTGCCAGCAGCTTTCGGGGGGGGTACTCCTACCAAGAGACCCAGTACTTC.

The chain couples TRBV5-8 to TRBJ1-4, with 8 bases matching TRBD1. V was pared by 0 bases and J by 8 bases, with 6 bases of the junction left unmatched. Germline V CDR1 and CDR2: SGHTS, YDEGEE. The CDR3 runs to 15 residues. CDR3 loop: CASSLAGTGQEKLFF. In DNA, the CDR3 is TGTGCCAGCAGCTTGGCCGGGACAGGACAAGAAAAACTGTTTTTT.

J is TRBJ2-1 and V is TRBV27, with a possible D match to TRBD1 (6 bases). Germline V gene data show CDR1 as MNHEY and CDR2 as SMNVEV (reference sequence). Trimming stripped 6 bases from V and 5 bases from J, with 14 bases between. This CDR3 region has 14 residues. The CDR3 nucleotides are TGTGCCAGCAGGGCCTGGCAGGGGAACAATGAGCAGTTCTTC. Protein product: CASRAWQGNNEQFF.

This sequence joins TRBV11-2 and TRBJ2-5; D ambiguous. V was pared by 3 bases and J by 2 bases, with 13 bases between. Germline loops: CDR1 SGHAT, CDR2 FQNNGV. The CDR3 is 15 residues long. CDR3 sequence (DNA): TGTGCCAGCAGCTTTTCCCTAATCTTACAAGAGACCCAGTACTTC. This gives the protein CASSFSLILQETQYF.

The V gene is TRBV12-3 or TRBV12-4, the J gene TRBJ2-1; a possible D gene is TRBD1 (6 bases). V lost 6 bases, J lost 7 bases, and 13 bases lay in between. The CDR3 is 13 amino acids. CDR3 protein: CASRPTGLNEQFF. The CDR3 DNA reads as TGTGCCAGCAGGCCTACAGGGCTGAATGAGCAGTTCTTC.

The gene calls are TRBV6-5 and TRBJ2-7; 10 bases map to TRBD1. The ends lost 5 bases at V and 7 bases at J; junction bases unmatched: 11. Looked up from germline, CDR1 is MNHEY and CDR2 is SVGAGI. The CDR3 extends over 15 amino acids. The DNA of the CDR3 is TGTGCCAGCAGTCAACTTGACAGGGGGCTGACAGAGCAGTACTTC. Translating gives CASSQLDRGLTEQYF.

The CDR3 DNA is TGCGCCAGCAGCTTGGGCAATACCTACGAGCAGTACTTC. Translating gives CASSLGNTYEQYF. The gene calls are TRBV5-1 and TRBJ2-7; D gene unclear. V lost 0 bases, J lost 2 bases, and 6 bases lay in between. Germline CDR1 reads SGHRS; CDR2 reads YFSETQ. This CDR3 spans 13 amino acids.

V gene TRBV11-3 combines with J gene TRBJ2-1; D tentatively fits TRBD1 or TRBD2 (5 bases each). This CDR3 comprises 12 residues. Deletions cut 6 bases from V and 5 bases from J, with 8 bases between. Per the germline V gene, CDR1 is SGHNT and CDR2 is YENEEA. DNA for the CDR3: TGTGCCAGCAGGGGGGTGGACAATGAGCAGTTCTTC. Its protein is CASRGVDNEQFF.

The gene calls are TRBV14 and TRBJ1-6; D ambiguous. Germline CDR1 is SGHDN and CDR2 is FVKESK. The V gene lost 3 bases and the J gene lost 3 bases, with 6 bases spanning the gap. CDR3 length: 14 residues. Written as DNA, the CDR3 is TGTGCCAGCAGCCAGGGTGTCTATAATTCACCCCTCCACTTT. Translated, it gives CASSQGVYNSPLHF.

The chain couples TRBV7-2 to TRBJ2-7; D may be TRBD2 (5 bases). Trimming stripped 5 bases from V and 2 bases from J, with 13 bases between. The germline V gene has CDR1 SGHTA and CDR2 FQGNSA. The CDR3 runs 14 residues. The CDR3 region is CASSRSEGAYEQYF. CDR3 sequence (DNA): TGTGCCAGCAGCCGTTCCGAGGGAGCCTACGAGCAGTACTTC.

This sequence joins TRBV11-3 and TRBJ1-3; D might be TRBD1 (6 bases). Trimming removed 3 bases from V and 1 base from J, with 10 bases in between. The CDR3 sequence is 15 residues long. CDR1 and CDR2 from the germline V gene are SGHNT and YENEEA. CDR3 coding DNA: TGTGCCAGCAGCTTTAGGGGGGCGTCTGGAAACACCATATATTTT. Protein sequence: CASSFRGASGNTIYF.

This clone appeared a single time. The chain combines TRBV19 with TRBJ2-7, with 7 bases that match TRBD1. The CDR3 spans 15 residues. From germline, CDR1 is LNHDA and CDR2 SQIVND (reference sequence). With 5 bases clipped from V and 0 bases from J, the junction kept 7 bases outside the gene matches. CDR3 sequence: CASSDTQGSSYEQYF. The CDR3 DNA reads TGTGCCAGTAGTGATACACAGGGGAGCTCCTACGAGCAGTACTTC.

The chain joins TRBV5-1 to TRBJ1-2; tentative D call: TRBD1 (5 bases). CDR1 is SGHRS, CDR2 YFSETQ, per germline. CDR3 length: 14 residues. V was cut by 4 bases and J by 8 bases, with 18 bases left in between. Written as DNA, the CDR3 is TGCGCCAGCAGCGGCGCGGGACGGGTGCGGGGCTACACCTTC. Translated: CASSGAGRVRGYTF.

There are a few counts of this clone. The V gene is TRBV7-3, the J gene TRBJ1-1, with TRBD1 as a possible D gene (5 bases). CDR3 length: 17 amino acids. CDR1 SGHTA and CDR2 FQGTGA come from the germline V gene. Between the trimmed V and J ends, which lost 2 bases and 0 bases, there was a span of 16 bases. The DNA for the CDR3 is TGTGCCAGCAGCTTACGGGGAATGGGACGGATGAACACTGAAGCTTTCTTT. Encoded protein: CASSLRGMGRMNTEAFF.

The V call is TRBV6-5, the J call TRBJ1-2; TRBD1 is a possible D gene (6 bases). The CDR3 sequence is 14 residues long. With 5 bases removed from V and 3 bases from J, the gap between germline ends came to 13 bases. Germline-derived CDR1 and CDR2 are MNHEY and SVGAGI. Here the CDR3 reads CASSPGRTDYGYTF. The CDR3 nucleotides read TGTGCCAGCAGTCCGGGGCGGACAGACTATGGCTACACCTTC.

The rearrangement links TRBV19 to TRBJ2-1, with 13 bases matching TRBD2. CDR1 and CDR2 (germline): LNHDA, SQIVND (reference sequence). With 7 bases clipped from V and 1 base from J, the junction kept 4 bases outside the gene matches. This CDR3 region has 16 residues. The CDR3: CASTKGLAGSYNEQFF. The CDR3, as DNA: TGTGCCAGTACCAAGGGACTAGCGGGGTCCTACAATGAGCAGTTCTTC.

V usage is TRBV6-1 and J usage is TRBJ1-3, with a tentative D call TRBD1 (5 bases). Trimming cost V 0 bases and J 1 base, with 10 bases left between them. This CDR3 has 16 amino acids. CDR1 and CDR2 (germline): MNHNS, SASEGT. The CDR3 DNA reads as TGTGCCAGCAGTGAAGCTCTAGGGGTATCTGGAAACACCATATATTTT. This codes for CASSEALGVSGNTIYF.

This sequence joins TRBV9 and TRBJ2-5; D unclear. CDR3 length: 13 residues. The germline V gene encodes CDR1 SGDLS and CDR2 YYNGEE. Trimming took 0 bases from V and 5 from J, leaving 8 bases between them. The chain's CDR3 is CASSVDPVETQYF. The DNA of the CDR3 is TGTGCCAGCAGCGTAGATCCCGTGGAGACCCAGTACTTC.

J is TRBJ2-7 and V is TRBV6-5; the match to TRBD1 covers 8 bases. With V trimmed by 8 bases and J by 5 bases, 8 bases remained unmatched. Germline-derived CDR1 and CDR2 are MNHEY and SVGAGI. The CDR3 length is 13 residues. The CDR3 DNA reads as TGTGCCAGCGGGCAGGGGGCGAATAACGAGCAGTACTTC. It encodes CASGQGANNEQYF.

The chain is built from TRBV4-2 and TRBJ2-7; D tentatively reads TRBD1 or TRBD2 (5 bases each). The CDR3 sequence is 18 residues long. Germline CDR1 reads LGHNA; CDR2 reads YNFKEQ. V lost 1 base, J lost 0 bases, and 19 bases lay in between. This chain's CDR3 is CASSQGLFGRQSSYEQYF. Here the CDR3 DNA reads TGTGCCAGCAGCCAAGGATTGTTTGGGAGACAGTCCTCCTACGAGCAGTACTTC.

V is TRBV28 and J is TRBJ1-5; TRBD1 is a possible D gene (6 bases). Germline CDR1 MDHEN, CDR2 SYDVKM. V lost 7 bases to trimming and J lost 2 bases, with 15 bases between them. This CDR3 comprises 15 residues. The DNA of the CDR3 is TGTGCCAGCACCATCCGGGGGGGCGGCAATCAGCCCCAGCATTTT. It codes for CASTIRGGGNQPQHF.